This TCR beta chain appears in the sequencing data of a study of blood T cell repertoires in COVID-19. Background on the study: Samples came from the United States, Italy and Spain, spanning acute and convalescent COVID-19. The analysed material was cDNA or gDNA that came from T cells, B-cell-depleted T cells, or PBMCs.

Libraries were prepared by immunoSEQ multiplex PCR; TCRdb keeps only in-frame clonotypes and omits some of them. In the table there are 190,000 or so clones, 89% of which are singletons. The receptor comes from a middle-aged man with acute or convalescent COVID-19. The specimen was peripheral blood.

The CDR3 is CASSPQGAPDTEAFF. DNA of the CDR3: TGTGCCAGCAGCCCACAGGGGGCACCTGACACTGAAGCTTTCTTT. The chain recombines TRBV7-9 with TRBJ1-1, with 9 nucleotides matching TRBD1. CDR3 length: 15 amino acids. Germline values: CDR1 SEHNR, CDR2 FQNEAQ (reference sequence). V was clipped by 5 bases and J by 3 bases; unmatched bases: 7. The full variable domain, its missing parts supplied by reference TRBV7-9 and TRBJ1-1, is DTGVSQNPRHKITKRGQNVTFRCDPISEHNRLYWYRQTLGQGPEFLTYFQNEAQLEKSRLLSDRFSAERPKGSFSTLEIQRTEQGDSAMYLCASSPQGAPDTEAFFGQGTRLTVV.